This T cell receptor beta chain was identified in a study of metastatic and nonmetastatic thyroid tumors. Study-wide background: It was across blood and tumor or nodule tissue from malignant and benign thyroid patients that repertoires were compared.

The study, taken as a whole, reports: It was reported that TCR beta diversity was significantly higher in malignant thyroid tumors than benign nodules, in blood and tumor.

Authors' data handling: Variation in CDR3 across clinicopathological groups served as the basis for constructing a distant-metastasis classifier in papillary thyroid cancer. TCRdb reassembled clones from the PCR reads with MiXCR. It is TCRdb's table, rather than the study itself, that gives the V and J calls and clone size. The top ten hold 15% to 20% of the sample, which has 10,000 to 15,000 clones, around a quarter seen once. Points on this clone: What it binds is unknown.

Nobody among the patients had been given any treatment before thyroid surgery. The CDR3 totals 17 residues. Germline CDR1 is MNHNY and CDR2 is SVGAGI (reference sequence). Trimming stripped 2 bases from V and 1 base from J, with 18 bases between. The sample comprised tumor tissue. The receptor's source is a female donor with papillary thyroid cancer or a benign thyroid nodule (not recorded which). Some clones in this sample may be carry-over from other donors' samples. The genes are TRBV6-6 and TRBJ2-7; D is ambiguous. Written as DNA, the CDR3 is TGTGCCAGCAGTTACGGTCCTTCAGGCGCAAGGTCCTACGAGCAGTACTTC. It codes for CASSYGPSGARSYEQYF.